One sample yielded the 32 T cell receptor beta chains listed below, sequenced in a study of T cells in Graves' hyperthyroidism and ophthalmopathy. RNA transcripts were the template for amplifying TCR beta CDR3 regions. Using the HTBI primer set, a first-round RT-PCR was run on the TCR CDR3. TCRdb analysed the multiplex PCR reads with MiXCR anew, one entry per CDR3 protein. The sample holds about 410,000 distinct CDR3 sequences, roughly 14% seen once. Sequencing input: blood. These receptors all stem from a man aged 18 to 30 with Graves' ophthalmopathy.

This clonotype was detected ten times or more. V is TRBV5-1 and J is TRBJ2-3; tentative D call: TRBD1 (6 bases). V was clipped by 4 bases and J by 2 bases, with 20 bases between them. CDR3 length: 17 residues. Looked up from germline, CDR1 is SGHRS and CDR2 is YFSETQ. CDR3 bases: TGCGCCAGCAGCCTGCCGCCCGGGGACACATACACAGATACGCAGTATTTT. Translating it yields CASSLPPGDTYTDTQYF.

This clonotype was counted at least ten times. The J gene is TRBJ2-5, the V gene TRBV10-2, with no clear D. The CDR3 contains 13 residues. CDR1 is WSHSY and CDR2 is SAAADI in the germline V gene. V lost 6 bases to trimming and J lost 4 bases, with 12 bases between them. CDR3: CASSQQLGETQYF. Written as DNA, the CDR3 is TGCGCCAGCAGCCAACAACTGGGAGAGACCCAGTACTTC.

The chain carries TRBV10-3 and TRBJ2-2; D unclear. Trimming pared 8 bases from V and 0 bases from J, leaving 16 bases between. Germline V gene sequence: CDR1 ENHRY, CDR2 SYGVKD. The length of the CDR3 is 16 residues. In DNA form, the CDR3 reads TGTGCCATCCGAGTGGTAGAAGGCTCGAACACCGGGGAGCTGTTTTTT. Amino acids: CAIRVVEGSNTGELFF.

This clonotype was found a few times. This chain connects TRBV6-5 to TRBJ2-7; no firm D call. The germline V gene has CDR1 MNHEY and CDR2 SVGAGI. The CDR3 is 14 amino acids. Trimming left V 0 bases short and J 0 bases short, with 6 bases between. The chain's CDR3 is CASSYSGFSYEQYF. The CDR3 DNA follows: TGTGCCAGCAGTTACTCGGGCTTCTCCTACGAGCAGTACTTC.

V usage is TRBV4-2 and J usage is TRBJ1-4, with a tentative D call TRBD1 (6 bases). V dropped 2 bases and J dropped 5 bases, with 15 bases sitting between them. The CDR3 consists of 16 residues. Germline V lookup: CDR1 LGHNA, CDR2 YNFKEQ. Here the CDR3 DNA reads TGTGCCAGCAGCCAATATACAGGGAATAGAAATGAAAAACTGTTTTTT. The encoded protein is CASSQYTGNRNEKLFF.

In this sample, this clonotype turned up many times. CDR3 in DNA: TGTGCCAGCAGTGAACGCGGACAGGGGACGGGAAACACCATATATTTT. Residues: CASSERGQGTGNTIYF. The gene calls are TRBV2 and TRBJ1-3, with TRBD1 identical over 9 bases. Germline-derived CDR1 and CDR2 are SNHLY and FYNNEI. Trimming removed 2 bases from V and 4 bases from J; junction bases left unmatched: 6. The CDR3 spans 16 residues. Supplemented by reference TRBV2 and TRBJ1-3, the full variable domain reads EPEVTQTPSHQVTQMGQEVILRCVPISNHLYFYWYRQILGQKVEFLVSFYNNEISEKSEIFDDQFSVERPDGSNFTLKIRSTKLEDSAMYFCASSERGQGTGNTIYFGEGSWLTVV.

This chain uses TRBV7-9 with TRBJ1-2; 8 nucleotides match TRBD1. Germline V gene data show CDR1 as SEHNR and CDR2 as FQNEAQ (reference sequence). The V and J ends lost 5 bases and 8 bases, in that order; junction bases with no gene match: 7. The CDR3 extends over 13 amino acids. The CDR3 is CASSADRGGGYTF. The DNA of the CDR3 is TGTGCCAGCAGCGCAGACAGGGGCGGCGGCTACACCTTC.

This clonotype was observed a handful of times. CDR3 nucleotides: TGTGCCAGCAGCTTAGAACTAGCCAAAAACATTCAGTACTTC. This encodes CASSLELAKNIQYF. V gene TRBV7-9 combines with J gene TRBJ2-4; D remains unclear. With 1 base removed from V and 0 bases from J, the gap between germline ends came to 4 bases. The CDR3 is 14 residues long. Germline lookup yields CDR1 SEHNR and CDR2 FQNEAQ (reference sequence).

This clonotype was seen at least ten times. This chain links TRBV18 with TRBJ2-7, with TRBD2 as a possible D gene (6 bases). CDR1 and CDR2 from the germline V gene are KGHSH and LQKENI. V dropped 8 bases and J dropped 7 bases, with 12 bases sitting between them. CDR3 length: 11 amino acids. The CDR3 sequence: CASTGLQEQYF. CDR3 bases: TGTGCCAGCACGGGACTTCAAGAGCAGTACTTC.

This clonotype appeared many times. This chain's CDR3 is CASGQGYEQYF. The CDR3 DNA reads as TGTGCCAGCGGCCAGGGCTACGAGCAGTACTTC. The V gene is TRBV6-1, the J gene TRBJ2-7, with D perhaps TRBD1 (5 bases). CDR3 size: 11 residues. Trimming left V 8 bases short and J 3 bases short, with 8 bases between. The germline gives CDR1 MNHNS, CDR2 SASEGT.

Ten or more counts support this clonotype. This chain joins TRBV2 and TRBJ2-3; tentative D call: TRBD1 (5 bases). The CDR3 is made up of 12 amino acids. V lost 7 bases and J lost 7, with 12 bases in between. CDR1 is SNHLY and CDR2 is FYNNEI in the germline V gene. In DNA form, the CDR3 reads TGTGCCAGCACCGAGGACAACTATACGCAGTATTTT. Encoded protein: CASTEDNYTQYF.

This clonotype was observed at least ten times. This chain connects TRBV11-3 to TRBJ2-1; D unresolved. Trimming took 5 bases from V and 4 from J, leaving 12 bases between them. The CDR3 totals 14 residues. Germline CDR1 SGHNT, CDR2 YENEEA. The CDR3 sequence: CASSPPTTYNEQFF. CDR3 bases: TGTGCCAGCAGCCCACCAACTACGTACAATGAGCAGTTCTTC.

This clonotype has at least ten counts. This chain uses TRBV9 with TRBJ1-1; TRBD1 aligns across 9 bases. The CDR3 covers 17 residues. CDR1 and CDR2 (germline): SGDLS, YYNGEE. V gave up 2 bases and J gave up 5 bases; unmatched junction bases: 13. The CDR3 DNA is TGTGCCAGCAGCGTGAGATCCGACAGGGGGGGAAGAACTGAAGCTTTCTTT. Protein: CASSVRSDRGGRTEAFF.

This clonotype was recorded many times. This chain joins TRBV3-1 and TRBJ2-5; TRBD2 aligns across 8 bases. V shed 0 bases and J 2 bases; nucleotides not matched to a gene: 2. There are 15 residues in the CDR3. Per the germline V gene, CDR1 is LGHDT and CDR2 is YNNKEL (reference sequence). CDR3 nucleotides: TGTGCCAGCAGCCAAGAACTAGCGGCTCAAGAGACCCAGTACTTC. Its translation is CASSQELAAQETQYF.

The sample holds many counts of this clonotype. The CDR3 nucleotides are TGTGCCAGCTCACGGACAGGGCGAGAGCAGTACTTC. Residues: CASSRTGREQYF. This chain links TRBV6-1 with TRBJ2-7, with TRBD1 identical over 8 bases. V shed 8 bases, J shed 7 bases, and the junction held 7 bases outside the gene matches. From germline, CDR1 is MNHNS and CDR2 SASEGT. This CDR3 spans 12 amino acids.

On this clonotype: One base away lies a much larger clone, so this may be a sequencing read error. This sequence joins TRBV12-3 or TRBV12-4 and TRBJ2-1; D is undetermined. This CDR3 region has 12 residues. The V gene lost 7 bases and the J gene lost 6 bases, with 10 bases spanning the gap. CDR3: CASTPPPNEQFF. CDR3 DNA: TGTGCCAGCACCCCTCCCCCCAATGAGCAGTTCTTC.

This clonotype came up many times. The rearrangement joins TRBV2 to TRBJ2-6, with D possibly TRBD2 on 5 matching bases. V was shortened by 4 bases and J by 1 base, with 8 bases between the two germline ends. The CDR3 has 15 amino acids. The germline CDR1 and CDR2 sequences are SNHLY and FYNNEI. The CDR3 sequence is CASSVRRSGANVLTF. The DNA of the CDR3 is TGTGCCAGCAGTGTACGGAGGTCTGGGGCCAACGTCCTGACTTTC.

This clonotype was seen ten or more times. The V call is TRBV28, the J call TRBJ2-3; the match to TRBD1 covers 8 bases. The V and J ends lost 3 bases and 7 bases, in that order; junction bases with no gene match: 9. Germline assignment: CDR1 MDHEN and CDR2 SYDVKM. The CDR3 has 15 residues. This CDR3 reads CASSFGDRKVYTQYF. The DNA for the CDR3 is TGTGCCAGCAGTTTTGGGGACAGGAAGGTATATACGCAGTATTTT.

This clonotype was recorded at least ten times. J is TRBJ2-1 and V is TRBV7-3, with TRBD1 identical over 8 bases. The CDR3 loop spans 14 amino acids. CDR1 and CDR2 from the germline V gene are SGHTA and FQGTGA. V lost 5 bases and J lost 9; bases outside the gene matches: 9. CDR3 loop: CASSAGQGRGEQFF. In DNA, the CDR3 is TGTGCCAGCAGCGCTGGACAGGGCCGAGGTGAGCAGTTCTTC.

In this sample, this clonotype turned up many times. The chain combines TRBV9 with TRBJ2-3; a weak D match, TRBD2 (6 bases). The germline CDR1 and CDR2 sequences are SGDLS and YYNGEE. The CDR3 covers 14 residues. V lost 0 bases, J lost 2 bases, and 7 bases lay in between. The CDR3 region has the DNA TGTGCCAGCAGCGTAGGCGGGGACACAGATACGCAGTATTTT. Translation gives CASSVGGDTDTQYF. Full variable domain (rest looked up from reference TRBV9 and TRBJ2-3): DSGVTQTPKHLITATGQRVTLRCSPRSGDLSVYWYQQSLDQGLQFLIQYYNGEERAKGNILERFSAQQFPDLHSELNLSSLELGDSALYFCASSVGGDTDTQYFGPGTRLTVL.

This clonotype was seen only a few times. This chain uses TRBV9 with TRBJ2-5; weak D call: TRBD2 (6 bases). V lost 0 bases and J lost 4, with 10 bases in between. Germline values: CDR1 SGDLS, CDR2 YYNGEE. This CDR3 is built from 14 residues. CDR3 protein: CASSVAEGRETQYF. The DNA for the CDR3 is TGTGCCAGCAGCGTAGCGGAGGGAAGAGAGACCCAGTACTTC.

CDR3 sequence: CAGGGRNFNTEAFF. The CDR3 bases are TGTGCCGGGGGGGGGAGGAACTTCAACACTGAAGCTTTCTTT. The chain employs TRBV6-1 and TRBJ1-1; D is perhaps TRBD1 (5 bases). Trimming cost V 11 bases and J 2 bases, with 18 bases left between them. The CDR3 contains 14 residues. Germline CDR1 MNHNS, CDR2 SASEGT.

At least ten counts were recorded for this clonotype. CDR3 DNA sequence: TGTGCCAGCAGTGACTCCCTTCCAGCGGAGCCCTACGAGCAGTACTTC. This codes for CASSDSLPAEPYEQYF. J is TRBJ2-7 and V is TRBV6-1, with D possibly being TRBD2 (5 bases). Trimming took 3 bases from V and 2 from J, leaving 17 bases between them. The CDR3 contains 16 residues. CDR1 is MNHNS, CDR2 SASEGT, per germline.

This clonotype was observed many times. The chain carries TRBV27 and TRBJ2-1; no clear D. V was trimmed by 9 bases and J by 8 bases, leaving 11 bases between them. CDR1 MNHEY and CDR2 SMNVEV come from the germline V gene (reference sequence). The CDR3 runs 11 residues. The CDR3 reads CARPLWDEQFF. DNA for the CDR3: TGTGCCAGGCCCTTATGGGATGAGCAGTTCTTC.

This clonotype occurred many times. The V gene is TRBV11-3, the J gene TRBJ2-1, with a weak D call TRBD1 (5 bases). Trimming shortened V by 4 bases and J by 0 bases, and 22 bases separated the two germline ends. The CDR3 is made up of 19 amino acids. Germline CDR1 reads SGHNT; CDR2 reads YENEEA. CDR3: CASSSRVGRARSSYNEQFF. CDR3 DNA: TGTGCCAGCAGCTCACGAGTAGGCAGGGCTAGGAGCTCCTACAATGAGCAGTTCTTC.

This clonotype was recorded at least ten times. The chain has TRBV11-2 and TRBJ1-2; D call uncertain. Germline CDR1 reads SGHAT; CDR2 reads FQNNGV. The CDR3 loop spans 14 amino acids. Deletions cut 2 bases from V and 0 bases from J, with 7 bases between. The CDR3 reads CASSLFGANYGYTF. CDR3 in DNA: TGTGCCAGCAGCTTATTCGGAGCTAACTATGGCTACACCTTC.

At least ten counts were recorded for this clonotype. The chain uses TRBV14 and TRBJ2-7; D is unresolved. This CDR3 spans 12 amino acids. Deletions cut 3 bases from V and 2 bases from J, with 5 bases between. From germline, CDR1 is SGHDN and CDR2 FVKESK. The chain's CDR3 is CASSHETYEQYF. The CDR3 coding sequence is TGTGCCAGCAGCCACGAAACCTACGAGCAGTACTTC.

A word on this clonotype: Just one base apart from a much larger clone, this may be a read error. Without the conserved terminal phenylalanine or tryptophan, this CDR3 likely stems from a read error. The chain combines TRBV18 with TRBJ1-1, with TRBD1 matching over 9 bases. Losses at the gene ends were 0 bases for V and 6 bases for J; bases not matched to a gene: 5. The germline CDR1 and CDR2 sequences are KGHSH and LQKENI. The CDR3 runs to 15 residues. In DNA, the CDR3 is TGTGCCAGCTCACCACCGAGACAGGGGGTTCCTGAAGCTTTCCTT. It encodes CASSPPRQGVPEAFL.

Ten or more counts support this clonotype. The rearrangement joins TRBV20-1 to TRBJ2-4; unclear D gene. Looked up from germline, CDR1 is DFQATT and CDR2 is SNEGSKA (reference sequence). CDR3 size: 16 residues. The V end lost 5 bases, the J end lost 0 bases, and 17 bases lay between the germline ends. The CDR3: CSAPRDRELAKNIQYF. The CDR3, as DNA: TGCAGTGCTCCGAGAGACCGCGAACTAGCCAAAAACATTCAGTACTTC.

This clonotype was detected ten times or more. CDR3 loop: CASSVGDRAYEQYF. The CDR3 coding sequence is TGTGCCAGCAGCGTAGGGGACAGGGCCTACGAGCAGTACTTC. The chain employs TRBV9 and TRBJ2-7; 9 nucleotides align to TRBD1. The CDR3 loop spans 14 amino acids. Germline trimming cut 0 bases from V and 2 bases from J; bases unmatched to any gene: 0. Germline-derived CDR1 and CDR2 are SGDLS and YYNGEE.

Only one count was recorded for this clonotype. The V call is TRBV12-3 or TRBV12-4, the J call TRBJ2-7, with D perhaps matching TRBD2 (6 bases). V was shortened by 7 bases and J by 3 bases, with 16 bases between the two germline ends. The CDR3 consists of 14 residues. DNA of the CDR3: TGTGCCAGCACGGGACTGGCGGATGACTACGAGCAGTACTTC. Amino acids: CASTGLADDYEQYF.

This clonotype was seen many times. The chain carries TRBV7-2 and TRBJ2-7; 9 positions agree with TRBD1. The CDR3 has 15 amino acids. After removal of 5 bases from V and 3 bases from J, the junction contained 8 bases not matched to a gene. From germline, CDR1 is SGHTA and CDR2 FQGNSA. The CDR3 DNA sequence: TGTGCCAGCAGCCCAGGGACAGGGAGGCTCTACGAGCAGTACTTC. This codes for CASSPGTGRLYEQYF.